The 27 T cell receptor beta chains given below trace back to one sample, sequenced in a study of cytomegalovirus exposure and HLA in healthy donors. This table comes from immunoSEQ multiplex PCR, and its TCRdb copy is limited to in-frame clones, with some not included. This table has 90,000 to 110,000 clones, around nine tenths appearing once. The sample taken for sequencing was PBMCs. Source of these receptors: a woman younger than 35 in good health and CMV-seronegative.

The chain has TRBV27 and TRBJ2-1; 13 bases match TRBD2. The CDR3 spans 17 residues. Germline CDR1 reads MNHEY; CDR2 reads SMNVEV (reference sequence). Germline trimming cut 4 bases from V and 2 bases from J; bases unmatched to any gene: 5. CDR3 in amino acids: CASSSYGTSGAYNEQFF. DNA of the CDR3: TGTGCCAGCAGTTCATATGGGACTAGCGGGGCCTACAATGAGCAGTTCTTC.

The chain employs TRBV2 and TRBJ2-1; 10 bases line up with TRBD2. J gave up 0 bases and V 6 bases, and 8 bases lay outside the gene matches. There are 17 residues in the CDR3. Germline CDR1 is SNHLY and CDR2 is FYNNEI. The CDR3 nucleotides read TGTGCCAGCAGGCCCGGGACTAGCGAGAGCTCCTACAATGAGCAGTTCTTC. It translates to CASRPGTSESSYNEQFF.

This chain links TRBV6-1 with TRBJ2-3, with 14 positions matching TRBD2. The CDR3 consists of 16 residues. The V gene end was trimmed by 3 bases and the J gene end by 4 bases; junction bases not matched to a gene: 3. CDR1 is MNHNS and CDR2 is SASEGT in the germline V gene. CDR3 region: CASSETSGGASDTQYF. The CDR3 region has the DNA TGTGCCAGCAGTGAGACTAGCGGGGGGGCATCAGATACGCAGTATTTT.

The chain links TRBV5-1 to TRBJ2-7, with 10 bases identical to TRBD1. Germline loops: CDR1 SGHRS, CDR2 YFSETQ. The CDR3 totals 16 residues. The junction had 10 bases not matched to a gene; V was cut back by 3 bases and J by 4 bases. CDR3 sequence (DNA): TGCGCCAGCAGCTCGGGGACAGGGGAATCGTTTTACGAGCAGTACTTC. The encoded protein is CASSSGTGESFYEQYF.

V and J are TRBV5-1 and TRBJ1-1, with TRBD1 as a possible D gene (5 bases). Trimming removed 9 bases from V and 5 bases from J, with 11 bases in between. CDR3 length equals 11 residues. Germline V CDR1 and CDR2: SGHRS, YFSETQ. The DNA for the CDR3 is TGCGCCACCACTCGGGGGACTGAAGCTTTCTTT. Its translation is CATTRGTEAFF.

The chain combines TRBV9 with TRBJ1-2; tentatively, D is TRBD1 (6 bases). The CDR3 is 17 residues long. Trimming pared 5 bases from V and 6 bases from J, leaving 26 bases between. The germline V gene encodes CDR1 SGDLS and CDR2 YYNGEE. CDR3 nucleotides: TGTGCCAGCAGACGGACCTTCGGGGGGGCCGCCGTGGATGGCTACACCTTC. Translation gives CASRRTFGGAAVDGYTF.

The V gene is TRBV6-1, the J gene TRBJ1-6; no reliable D call. Germline V CDR1 and CDR2: MNHNS, SASEGT. This CDR3 has 15 residues. Deletions cut 3 bases from V and 7 bases from J, with 13 bases between. As DNA, the CDR3 is TGTGCCAGCAGTGATGGTTACGGAGGGAATTCACCCCTCCACTTT. Protein product: CASSDGYGGNSPLHF.

This clone was observed once. The chain combines TRBV7-3 with TRBJ2-5; perhaps TRBD1 as D (6 bases). The CDR3 runs 15 residues. V was trimmed by 5 bases and J by 1 base, leaving 14 bases between them. Germline V lookup: CDR1 SGHTA, CDR2 FQGTGA. The CDR3 loop reads CASSTTGPPQETQYF. For the CDR3, the DNA is TGTGCCAGCAGCACGACAGGCCCACCCCAAGAGACCCAGTACTTC.

This chain links TRBV28 with TRBJ2-1, with 9 bases that match TRBD2. The germline gives CDR1 MDHEN, CDR2 SYDVKM. CDR3 length: 15 residues. V was pared by 7 bases and J by 3 bases, with 7 bases of the junction left unmatched. Here the CDR3 reads CASKFGTSIYNEQFF. The CDR3 nucleotides read TGTGCCAGCAAGTTCGGGACTAGCATCTACAATGAGCAGTTCTTC.

This chain connects TRBV28 to TRBJ2-2; D is perhaps TRBD1 (5 bases). This CDR3 region has 18 residues. Germline assignment: CDR1 MDHEN and CDR2 SYDVKM. The V and J ends lost 6 bases and 0 bases respectively, with 20 bases between them. CDR3 sequence reads: CASSTHSDTKTNTGELFF. The CDR3 nucleotides read TGTGCCAGCAGCACGCATTCGGACACAAAGACGAACACCGGGGAGCTGTTTTTT. The whole variable domain, filled in from reference TRBV28 and TRBJ2-2, reads DVKVTQSSRYLVKRTGEKVFLECVQDMDHENMFWYRQDPGLGLRLIYFSYDVKMKEKGDIPEGYSVSREKKERFSLILESASTNQTSMYLCASSTHSDTKTNTGELFFGEGSRLTVL.

The chain carries TRBV27 and TRBJ2-1; 8 nucleotides match TRBD1. V shed 2 bases, J shed 6 bases, and the junction held 6 bases outside the gene matches. Germline CDR1 and CDR2: MNHEY and SMNVEV (reference sequence). CDR3 length: 15 amino acids. CDR3 region: CASSLRQGMGNEQFF. In DNA form, the CDR3 reads TGTGCCAGCAGTTTAAGACAGGGGATGGGCAATGAGCAGTTCTTC.

This clone is a singleton in its sample. The chain couples TRBV2 to TRBJ2-1; the match to TRBD2 covers 10 bases. V lost 6 bases and J lost 6; bases outside the gene matches: 8. CDR3 length equals 15 residues. Germline loops: CDR1 SNHLY, CDR2 FYNNEI. CDR3 bases: TGTGCCAGCAGCCCACTAGCGGGGCTCCCCAATGAGCAGTTCTTC. Translated: CASSPLAGLPNEQFF.

This chain connects TRBV7-6 to TRBJ2-1; 10 nucleotides line up with TRBD2. Trimming removed 5 bases from V and 4 bases from J; junction bases left unmatched: 8. Germline V lookup: CDR1 SGHVS, CDR2 FNYEAQ. The CDR3 covers 16 residues. DNA of the CDR3: TGTGCCAGCAGCACCACGGGACTAGCGCTTTACAATGAGCAGTTCTTC. Protein sequence: CASSTTGLALYNEQFF.

The gene calls are TRBV18 and TRBJ1-2, with D perhaps TRBD1 (6 bases). Germline values: CDR1 KGHSH, CDR2 LQKENI. Trimming left V 3 bases short and J 6 bases short, with 11 bases between. This CDR3 region has 13 residues. CDR3 in amino acids: CASSPQNRDGYTF. The DNA for the CDR3 is TGTGCCAGCTCACCGCAAAACAGGGATGGCTACACCTTC.

This chain joins TRBV7-9 and TRBJ1-2; no firm D call. Germline CDR1 and CDR2: SEHNR and FQNEAQ (reference sequence). V lost 4 bases and J 2 bases, leaving 8 bases between the germline ends. This CDR3 region has 13 residues. CDR3 region: CASSYGSNYGYTF. DNA for the CDR3: TGTGCCAGCAGCTACGGGTCAAACTATGGCTACACCTTC.

The V and J genes are TRBV9 and TRBJ1-2; 9 positions match TRBD1. The ends lost 4 bases at V and 4 bases at J; junction bases unmatched: 14. The CDR3 runs to 17 residues. CDR1 SGDLS and CDR2 YYNGEE come from the germline V gene. CDR3 region: CASSQDRGIVEGYGYTF. For the CDR3, the DNA is TGTGCCAGCAGCCAGGACAGGGGAATCGTAGAGGGCTATGGCTACACCTTC.

The chain joins TRBV28 to TRBJ1-2, with 7 nucleotides matching TRBD1. The trim removed 6 bases at V and 0 bases at J, leaving 7 bases unmatched. The germline V gene encodes CDR1 MDHEN and CDR2 SYDVKM. The CDR3 sequence is 15 residues long. In nucleotides, the CDR3 is TGTGCCAGCAGCCAGGGACAGAAAGCTAACTATGGCTACACCTTC. Its translation is CASSQGQKANYGYTF.

The chain has TRBV5-1 and TRBJ2-3; TRBD1 is a possible D gene (5 bases). This CDR3 is 13 amino acids long. Trimming shortened V by 3 bases and J by 2 bases, and 7 bases separated the two germline ends. Germline V gives CDR1 SGHRS, CDR2 YFSETQ. The CDR3, as DNA: TGCGCCAGCAGCTACAGGTCCACAGATACGCAGTATTTT. Its translation: CASSYRSTDTQYF. Full variable domain (rest looked up from reference TRBV5-1 and TRBJ2-3): KAGVTQTPRYLIKTRGQQVTLSCSPISGHRSVSWYQQTPGQGLQFLFEYFSETQRNKGNFPGRFSGRQFSNSRSEMNVSTLELGDSALYLCASSYRSTDTQYFGPGTRLTVL.

The chain has TRBV30 and TRBJ1-1; no clear D. The germline CDR1 and CDR2 sequences are GTSNPN and SVGIG (reference sequence). Trimming removed 1 base from V and 1 base from J, with 7 bases in between. This CDR3 is built from 13 residues. The CDR3 region is CAWSAGQNTEAFF. The CDR3, as DNA: TGTGCCTGGAGTGCTGGCCAGAACACTGAAGCTTTCTTT. Full variable domain (rest looked up from reference TRBV30 and TRBJ1-1): SQTIHQWPATLVQPVGSPLSLECTVEGTSNPNLYWYRQAAGRGLQLLFYSVGIGQISSEVPQNLSASRPQDRQFILSSKKLLLSDSGFYLCAWSAGQNTEAFFGQGTRLTVV.

This clone was detected once. This chain uses TRBV28 with TRBJ1-5; perhaps TRBD1 as D (6 bases). V was cut by 5 bases and J by 1 base, with 9 bases left in between. The CDR3 runs to 14 residues. Germline CDR1 MDHEN, CDR2 SYDVKM. The CDR3 region is CASSLGQSNQPQHF. The CDR3 DNA reads as TGTGCCAGCAGTCTAGGACAGAGCAATCAGCCCCAGCATTTT.

This clone has only a few counts. The V and J genes are TRBV6-5 and TRBJ1-2, with unresolved D. V was pared by 0 bases and J by 8 bases, with 16 bases between. Looked up from germline, CDR1 is MNHEY and CDR2 is SVGAGI. The CDR3 covers 15 residues. The CDR3 loop reads CASSYSHRRFEGYTF. The CDR3 DNA reads TGTGCCAGCAGTTACTCCCATAGGAGGTTTGAGGGCTACACCTTC.

The chain couples TRBV10-3 to TRBJ1-4; D gene unclear. V was clipped by 0 bases and J by 7 bases, with 12 bases between them. This CDR3 is 15 amino acids long. Germline values: CDR1 ENHRY, CDR2 SYGVKD. The DNA of the CDR3 is TGTGCCATCAGTGAGTCGTCGGAGGCCGGTGAAAAACTGTTTTTT. Protein sequence: CAISESSEAGEKLFF.

This clone was seen only a few times. The CDR3 is CASCGSGYGYTF. CDR3 bases: TGTGCCAGCTGCGGCAGCGGATATGGCTACACCTTC. The V call is TRBV28, the J call TRBJ1-2, with D unresolved. The V and J ends lost 8 bases and 5 bases respectively, with 12 bases between them. Germline CDR1 MDHEN, CDR2 SYDVKM. The CDR3 length is 12 residues.

The genes are TRBV11-2 and TRBJ1-3; D is undetermined. Germline V lookup: CDR1 SGHAT, CDR2 FQNNGV. CDR3 length: 15 residues. V was cut by 1 base and J by 0 bases, with 7 bases left in between. The CDR3 nucleotides are TGTGCCAGCAGCTTAGTTCCCAGCTCTGGAAACACCATATATTTT. Protein: CASSLVPSSGNTIYF.

The J gene is TRBJ2-7, the V gene TRBV20-1; the D gene is possibly TRBD2 (6 bases). This CDR3 has 11 amino acids. Germline V CDR1 and CDR2: DFQATT, SNEGSKA (reference sequence). The V gene lost 6 bases and the J gene lost 9 bases, with 15 bases spanning the gap. The CDR3 here is CSAPGASVQYF. CDR3 sequence (DNA): TGCAGTGCCCCCGGCGCTAGCGTGCAGTACTTC.

CDR3 nucleotide sequence: TGTGCCAGCAGTTCAGGAGGAAAACTGTTTTTT. It encodes CASSSGGKLFF. The chain uses TRBV28 and TRBJ1-4, with D uncertain. Trimming took 4 bases from V and 10 from J, leaving 7 bases between them. Germline V gene sequence: CDR1 MDHEN, CDR2 SYDVKM. This CDR3 is 11 amino acids long.

The chain joins TRBV29-1 to TRBJ2-2; 9 nucleotides align to TRBD1. V trimming: 7 bases; J trimming: 1 base; junction bases outside the gene matches: 1. Germline CDR1 and CDR2: SQVTM and ANQGSEA. CDR3 length equals 13 residues. CDR3 bases: TGCAGCGGACAGGGGGGGAACACCGGGGAGCTGTTTTTT. Translation: CSGQGGNTGELFF.